This T cell receptor (beta chain) was identified in a study of identical twins. One entry per CDR3 protein results from TCRdb running MiXCR on the 5' RACE reads. The data hold some 230,000 distinct CDR3 sequences, with 6.5% observed a single time. Findings and limits, study-wide: Diverse VJ usage suggested most zero-insertion clonotypes were not invariant T cells.

The CDR3 sequence is 13 residues long. The germline V gene has CDR1 MNHNS and CDR2 SASEGT. V was trimmed by 6 bases and J by 3 bases, leaving 8 bases between them. This clonotype was seen ten or more times. The antigen is not known. The same data also contributed to another study, on T cells expressing NK-cell markers. That paper adds: Repertoires of TCR beta were obtained from T cells sorted as CD3+CD56+NKG2C+, CD3+CD56+NKG2C- and CD3+CD56-NKG2C+. Dominant NKG2C+ clonotypes made up about 1.0-7.0% of CD8+ T cells in about six donors.

This clonotype was sampled from a woman aged 18 to 35 in good health. The genes are TRBV6-1 and TRBJ2-2; the D gene is possibly TRBD1 (6 bases). Sequences were obtained from CD8+ T cells sorted from blood. In DNA, the CDR3 is TGTGCCAGCAGGCGGACAGACACCGGGGAGCTGTTTTTT. This gives the protein CASRRTDTGELFF.